This passage covers 20 T cell receptor beta chains from one sample sequenced in a study of regulatory T cells in long-lasting Graves disease (dated by TCRdb to 2020 to 2022). Explained via the paper, the time point label denotes: persistent/refractory GD, antithyroid drugs over 5 years with positive TRAb. RNA was extracted from PBMCs in TRIzol for both TCR sequencing and RNA sequencing. Preparation of the library involved multiplex PCR. The run used an Illumina HiSeq 4000. iRepertoire HTBI primers and Arm-PCR amplification of CDR3 regions were used to construct TCR beta libraries. In-frame beta chains were kept once TCRdb had trimmed the public reads at Q25 with fastp and called clones with MiXCR. Duplicate CDR3 protein sequences are folded into a single record with the most common DNA and genes. This sample lists 650,000 to 700,000 distinct CDR3 sequences; around 32% were detected once. The ten largest make up 40% to 55% of the sample.

Sequencing was performed on peripheral blood mononuclear cells (PBMCs), taken when the disease was refractory, from a patient treated with antithyroid drugs. All receptors derive from a female donor with Graves disease.

About this clonotype: Just one base apart from a much larger clone, this may be a read error. V gene TRBV28 combines with J gene TRBJ1-2; TRBD1 might be the D (6 bases). The V end lost 2 bases, the J end lost 7 bases, and 14 bases lay between the germline ends. Germline CDR1 reads MDHEN; CDR2 reads SYDVKM. This CDR3 is built from 14 residues. CDR3: CASSLRGADCGYTF. CDR3 nucleotide sequence: TGTGCCAGCAGTTTACGGGGGGCAGACTGTGGCTACACCTTC.

This clonotype was seen many times. The chain combines TRBV20-1 with TRBJ2-5; 14 bases agree with TRBD2. CDR1 is DFQATT, CDR2 SNEGSKA, per germline (reference sequence). This CDR3 has 14 amino acids. Trimming removed 5 bases from V and 4 bases from J; junction bases left unmatched: 3. This chain's CDR3 is CSAGGLAGVETQYF. The CDR3, as DNA: TGCAGTGCTGGGGGACTAGCGGGAGTAGAGACCCAGTACTTC.

J is TRBJ1-1 and V is TRBV30; no clear D. Trimming shortened V by 1 base and J by 8 bases, and 14 bases separated the two germline ends. The CDR3 is made up of 13 amino acids. CDR1 is GTSNPN, CDR2 SVGIG, per germline (reference sequence). The CDR3 DNA follows: TGTGCCTGGAGTGCCACCAGAGAAAACGAAGCTTTCTTT. This gives the protein CAWSATRENEAFF.

The J gene is TRBJ2-7, the V gene TRBV7-6, with 10 nucleotides matching TRBD2. The germline gives CDR1 SGHVS, CDR2 FNYEAQ. Germline trimming cut 3 bases from V and 2 bases from J; bases unmatched to any gene: 7. The CDR3 totals 16 residues. This CDR3 reads CASSLSSGRQTYEQYF. The DNA for the CDR3 is TGTGCCAGCAGCTTGTCTAGCGGGAGACAAACCTACGAGCAGTACTTC.

This clonotype occurred a few times. The chain combines TRBV20-1 with TRBJ2-7; 8 bases line up with TRBD2. The CDR3 sequence is 15 residues long. V gave up 2 bases and J gave up 1 base; unmatched junction bases: 7. Germline CDR1 and CDR2: DFQATT and SNEGSKA (reference sequence). The CDR3 DNA is TGCAGTGCTAGAAGCACTAGCGGCACATCCTACGAGCAGTACTTC. It is translated as CSARSTSGTSYEQYF.

This clonotype has a handful of counts. This rearrangement joins TRBV11-2 to TRBJ2-1, with 8 positions matching TRBD2. V lost 3 bases, J lost 0 bases, and 4 bases stayed unmatched. There are 16 residues in the CDR3. CDR1 is SGHAT and CDR2 is FQNNGV in the germline V gene. CDR3 sequence (DNA): TGTGCCAGCAGCTTCATTACTAGCGGCTCCTACAATGAGCAGTTCTTC. Protein: CASSFITSGSYNEQFF.

This clonotype was counted only a few times. The rearrangement links TRBV6-1 to TRBJ2-5, with D perhaps matching TRBD1 or TRBD2 (6 bases each). The CDR3 loop spans 14 amino acids. The V and J ends lost 2 bases and 5 bases respectively, with 12 bases between them. Germline V gene lookup returns CDR1 MNHNS and CDR2 SASEGT. Written as DNA, the CDR3 is TGTGCCAGCAGTGAACAGCAGGGGAGGGAGACCCAGTACTTC. Encoded protein: CASSEQQGRETQYF.

V is TRBV6-2 or TRBV6-3 and J is TRBJ1-4; a possible D gene is TRBD1 (6 bases). The CDR3 length is 17 residues. CDR1 and CDR2 (germline): MNHEY, SVGEGT. V lost 2 bases to trimming and J lost 4 bases, with 17 bases between them. CDR3 bases: TGTGCCAGCAGTTACCCAATGTCCCGAGGGGGTAATGAAAAACTGTTTTTT. Protein: CASSYPMSRGGNEKLFF.

The J gene is TRBJ1-6, the V gene TRBV20-1; possibly TRBD1 for D (6 bases). This CDR3 spans 14 amino acids. Per germline, CDR1 DFQATT and CDR2 SNEGSKA (reference sequence). The germline V and J ends were trimmed by 4 bases and 4 bases, with 11 bases remaining between them. CDR3 DNA sequence: TGCAGTGCTAATCCTCAGGGGTATAATTCACCCCTCCACTTT. Its protein is CSANPQGYNSPLHF.

This clonotype was detected only a few times. V usage is TRBV24-1 and J usage is TRBJ2-5; 7 bases match TRBD2. The V and J ends lost 5 bases and 7 bases, in that order; junction bases with no gene match: 0. Looked up from germline, CDR1 is KGHDR and CDR2 is SFDVKD. The CDR3 contains 11 residues. The CDR3 DNA reads TGTGCCACCAGTGGGGGGGGGACCCAGTACTTC. Protein: CATSGGGTQYF.

This sequence joins TRBV19 and TRBJ1-5; D possibly corresponds to TRBD1 (5 bases). Trimming took 2 bases from V and 5 from J, leaving 16 bases between them. The CDR3 is 16 residues long. Germline-derived CDR1 and CDR2 are LNHDA and SQIVND (reference sequence). The CDR3 loop reads CASSIQGRALDQPQHF. CDR3 nucleotides: TGTGCCAGTAGTATACAAGGCAGGGCCCTTGATCAGCCCCAGCATTTT.

The V and J genes are TRBV5-4 and TRBJ1-3; weak D call: TRBD1 (5 bases). Germline assignment: CDR1 SGHNT and CDR2 YYREEE (reference sequence). V lost 2 bases and J 2 bases, leaving 11 bases between the germline ends. This CDR3 comprises 15 residues. The DNA of the CDR3 is TGTGCCAGCAGCTTCGGGACGGTAGCTGGAAACACCATATATTTT. This encodes CASSFGTVAGNTIYF.

V and J are TRBV6-2 or TRBV6-3 and TRBJ1-2, with TRBD1 matching over 7 bases. Germline trimming cut 5 bases from V and 0 bases from J; bases unmatched to any gene: 9. CDR1 is MNHEY, CDR2 SVGEGT, per germline. This CDR3 is 16 amino acids long. CDR3 bases: TGTGCCAGCAGTGAAATGGCAGGGGGGTCTAACTATGGCTACACCTTC. Translation: CASSEMAGGSNYGYTF.

This rearrangement joins TRBV19 to TRBJ2-5; TRBD2 agrees at 7 bases. Trimming took 5 bases from V and 5 from J; bases not matched to a gene: 8. This CDR3 is 14 amino acids long. The germline V gene encodes CDR1 LNHDA and CDR2 SQIVND (reference sequence). The DNA for the CDR3 is TGTGCCAGTAGTCAGGGAGGGCCTAGGGAGACCCAGTACTTC. Encoded protein: CASSQGGPRETQYF.

This clonotype occurred a few times. The chain links TRBV15 to TRBJ1-5; no firm D call. Germline V gene lookup returns CDR1 LNHNV and CDR2 YYDKDF (reference sequence). V lost 0 bases, J lost 1 base, and 10 bases lay in between. The CDR3 sequence is 16 residues long. The CDR3 region has the DNA TGTGCCACCAGCAGAGATGGGCACAGCAGCAATCAGCCCCAGCATTTT. Translated, it gives CATSRDGHSSNQPQHF.

The V and J genes are TRBV28 and TRBJ1-2; D ambiguous. The CDR3 runs 14 residues. Per the germline V gene, CDR1 is MDHEN and CDR2 is SYDVKM. V was clipped by 4 bases and J by 5 bases, with 14 bases between them. In DNA, the CDR3 is TGTGCCAGCAGTTCGGTGAGGACCGGGTATGGCTACACCTTC. The encoded protein is CASSSVRTGYGYTF.

This clonotype was detected many times. The chain couples TRBV12-3 or TRBV12-4 to TRBJ1-2; D is perhaps TRBD1 (6 bases). The CDR3 has 14 amino acids. V was shortened by 6 bases and J by 0 bases, with 11 bases between the two germline ends. CDR3 DNA sequence: TGTGCCAGCAGAGCGGGACAAACTAACTATGGCTACACCTTC. This sequence encodes CASRAGQTNYGYTF.

This clonotype has a handful of counts. V usage is TRBV6-5 and J usage is TRBJ1-1, with TRBD1 as a possible D gene (5 bases). CDR1 and CDR2 (germline): MNHEY, SVGAGI. Trimming removed 2 bases at V and 0 bases at J, with 13 bases between. This CDR3 is 16 amino acids long. This CDR3 reads CASSYVVGVLNTEAFF. CDR3 DNA sequence: TGTGCCAGCAGTTACGTGGTAGGGGTGTTGAACACTGAAGCTTTCTTT.

This clonotype was detected only a few times. The chain combines TRBV6-1 with TRBJ1-1; 7 nucleotides align to TRBD1. Germline V CDR1 and CDR2: MNHNS, SASEGT. The CDR3 covers 14 residues. V was pared by 4 bases and J by 6 bases, with 8 bases of the junction left unmatched. For the CDR3, the DNA is TGTGCCAGCAGTGGCATAGGGGGCCGGGCTGAAGCTTTCTTT. This encodes CASSGIGGRAEAFF.

This chain links TRBV25-1 with TRBJ1-1, with D uncertain. There are 11 residues in the CDR3. V shed 3 bases and J shed 7 bases, with 6 bases lying between them. Looked up from germline, CDR1 is MGHDK and CDR2 is SYGVNS. CDR3 in amino acids: CASSDGGEAFF. The CDR3 coding sequence is TGTGCCAGCAGTGACGGTGGTGAAGCTTTCTTT. The full variable domain, in which reference TRBV25-1 and TRBJ1-1 provide the parts outside the CDR3, is EADIYQTPRYLVIGTGKKITLECSQTMGHDKMYWYQQDPGMELHLIHYSYGVNSTEKGDLSSESTVSRIRTEHFPLTLESARPSHTSQYLCASSDGGEAFFGQGTRLTVV.